What follows are 20 T cell receptor beta chains derived from one specimen sequenced in a study of beta chain features in type 1 diabetes (dated by TCRdb to about 2018). General findings and caveats noted by the study authors: Type 1 diabetes patients showed a moderate but significant shortening of TCRB CDR3 length in all four CD4+ subsets.

Antigens for these TCRs are unknown. Libraries were made using the immunoSEQ multiplex PCR assay. All of the isolated RNA was reverse transcribed with the High Capacity cDNA Reverse Transcription Kit, so expressed TCRB transcripts were sequenced. This is the immuneACCESS table as TCRdb keeps it, with only in-frame sequences that have V and J called. A part of the clones is gone; compared with another copy, unresolved V genes explain less than half, and the rest is unexplained. In all, the sample holds approximately 250,000 clones, and 16% of those were seen once. The ten biggest clones cover 0.08% to 0.095% of the sample. The specimen sequenced was naive CD4+ T cells from blood. The sample's cell subset or site label, in plain terms: true naive CD4+ T cells. The source of these receptors is a man aged 25 to 40 with type 1 diabetes.

This clone has more than one count but fewer than ten. The CDR3 coding sequence is TGTGCCATCAGTGAGGGGAGGAGCGGGTCGGGCACAGATACGCAGTATTTT. This translates into CAISEGRSGSGTDTQYF. The chain employs TRBV10-3 and TRBJ2-3, with D perhaps matching TRBD2 (6 bases). CDR1 is ENHRY and CDR2 is SYGVKD in the germline V gene. Trimming pared 2 bases from V and 1 base from J, leaving 16 bases between. The CDR3 is 17 amino acids.

This clone turned up a few times. The chain recombines TRBV7-2 with TRBJ2-5; 7 nucleotides line up with TRBD2. Germline V CDR1 and CDR2: SGHTA, FQGNSA. The trim removed 4 bases at V and 4 bases at J, leaving 9 bases unmatched. The CDR3 has 15 amino acids. CDR3 nucleotide sequence: TGTGCCAGCAGCTCATTAGCGGGCCGAGGAGAGACCCAGTACTTC. Amino acid sequence: CASSSLAGRGETQYF.

This clone was observed a few times. CDR3 coding DNA: TGCGCCAGCAGCCCAGGACCCCCAGATACGCAGTATTTT. Encoded protein: CASSPGPPDTQYF. The J gene is TRBJ2-3, the V gene TRBV5-1; D not resolved. V lost 4 bases and J lost 4, with 10 bases in between. The CDR3 extends over 13 amino acids. Germline V gene sequence: CDR1 SGHRS, CDR2 YFSETQ.

This clone was detected only a few times. The CDR3 DNA follows: TGTGCCTGGAGTCGGGGTAATGCAGATACGCAGTATTTT. Its protein is CAWSRGNADTQYF. This chain joins TRBV30 and TRBJ2-3; D is perhaps TRBD2 (5 bases). Trimming pared 2 bases from V and 4 bases from J, leaving 10 bases between. Germline V gene data show CDR1 as GTSNPN and CDR2 as SVGIG (reference sequence). The CDR3 totals 13 residues. The full variable domain, completed using reference TRBV30 and TRBJ2-3, is SQTIHQWPATLVQPVGSPLSLECTVEGTSNPNLYWYRQAAGRGLQLLFYSVGIGQISSEVPQNLSASRPQDRQFILSSKKLLLSDSGFYLCAWSRGNADTQYFGPGTRLTVL.

The CDR3 nucleotides are TGTGCCAGCTCACCCGGGCCCGCCGGTCCCCAGCATTTT. It yields the protein CASSPGPAGPQHF. The chain recombines TRBV18 with TRBJ1-5; D remains ambiguous. The CDR3 contains 13 residues. Trimming pared 3 bases from V and 10 bases from J, leaving 13 bases between. The germline gives CDR1 KGHSH, CDR2 LQKENI.

This sequence joins TRBV5-1 and TRBJ2-7, with D perhaps being TRBD1 or TRBD2 (5 bases each). The CDR3 contains 13 residues. CDR1 is SGHRS, CDR2 YFSETQ, per germline. The V gene lost 0 bases and the J gene lost 5 bases, with 9 bases spanning the gap. Here the CDR3 reads CASSLGGANEQYF. The CDR3 nucleotides read TGCGCCAGCAGCTTGGGAGGGGCGAACGAGCAGTACTTC. Filled out from reference TRBV5-1 and TRBJ2-7, the complete variable domain reads KAGVTQTPRYLIKTRGQQVTLSCSPISGHRSVSWYQQTPGQGLQFLFEYFSETQRNKGNFPGRFSGRQFSNSRSEMNVSTLELGDSALYLCASSLGGANEQYFGPGTRLTVT.

This clone was counted only a few times. The chain combines TRBV7-9 with TRBJ2-6; D gene unclear. This CDR3 contains 15 residues. The V and J ends lost 2 bases and 0 bases respectively, with 5 bases between them. CDR1 is SEHNR, CDR2 FQNEAQ, per germline (reference sequence). CDR3 region: CASSLNSSGANVLTF. CDR3 nucleotide sequence: TGTGCCAGCAGCTTAAACAGCTCTGGGGCCAACGTCCTGACTTTC.

The gene calls are TRBV29-1 and TRBJ2-6; possibly TRBD1 for D (5 bases). Trimming pared 4 bases from V and 0 bases from J, leaving 13 bases between. This CDR3 is built from 16 residues. Per the germline V gene, CDR1 is SQVTM and CDR2 is ANQGSEA. The CDR3 reads CSVVGHGHSGANVLTF. CDR3 coding DNA: TGCAGCGTTGTGGGGCACGGACACTCTGGGGCCAACGTCCTGACTTTC.

The sample holds a few counts of this clone. The rearrangement uses TRBV7-9 and TRBJ2-1; D perhaps matches TRBD2 (6 bases). The CDR3 loop spans 14 amino acids. The germline V gene encodes CDR1 SEHNR and CDR2 FQNEAQ (reference sequence). V was trimmed by 5 bases and J by 10 bases, leaving 18 bases between them. Here the CDR3 DNA reads TGTGCCAGCAGCCTAGACCAGCGGGTCCGGGAGCAGTTCTTC. This codes for CASSLDQRVREQFF.

This clone was detected only a few times. The chain carries TRBV5-4 and TRBJ2-1, with 7 positions matching TRBD1. J was trimmed by 4 bases and V by 3 bases; bases with no gene match: 4. CDR1 is SGHNT, CDR2 YYREEE, per germline (reference sequence). The CDR3 is made up of 14 amino acids. The CDR3 loop is CASSSDRMYNEQFF. CDR3 in DNA: TGTGCCAGCAGCTCGGACAGGATGTACAATGAGCAGTTCTTC.

The chain carries TRBV7-9 and TRBJ2-5; D perhaps matches TRBD1 (6 bases). The ends were cut back, 6 bases at V and 2 bases at J, with 10 bases in the middle. This CDR3 has 13 residues. Germline values: CDR1 SEHNR, CDR2 FQNEAQ (reference sequence). The CDR3 DNA follows: TGTGCCAGCAGTCTCCAGGGGCAAGAGACCCAGTACTTC. As protein: CASSLQGQETQYF.

This clone was observed a few times. V and J are TRBV5-1 and TRBJ2-1; TRBD1 might be the D (6 bases). The CDR3 loop spans 17 amino acids. Trimming left V 4 bases short and J 0 bases short, with 17 bases between. Germline CDR1 reads SGHRS; CDR2 reads YFSETQ. CDR3 DNA: TGCGCCAGCAGCATACCAACAGGGTACAGCTCCTACAATGAGCAGTTCTTC. Translating it yields CASSIPTGYSSYNEQFF. The full variable domain, with the rest looked up from reference TRBV5-1 and TRBJ2-1, is KAGVTQTPRYLIKTRGQQVTLSCSPISGHRSVSWYQQTPGQGLQFLFEYFSETQRNKGNFPGRFSGRQFSNSRSEMNVSTLELGDSALYLCASSIPTGYSSYNEQFFGPGTRLTVL.

This clone was seen only a few times. At the DNA level, this CDR3 is encoded by other sequences in the same sample as well. This rearrangement joins TRBV9 to TRBJ2-7; 11 bases map to TRBD1. This CDR3 region has 15 residues. V shed 0 bases, J shed 3 bases, and the junction held 2 bases outside the gene matches. Germline V gene sequence: CDR1 SGDLS, CDR2 YYNGEE. The CDR3, as DNA: TGTGCCAGCAGCGTAGGGACAGGGGGCAGCTACGAGCAGTACTTC. Protein sequence: CASSVGTGGSYEQYF.

This clone was recorded a few times. V is TRBV14 and J is TRBJ2-7, with 7 nucleotides matching TRBD2. Germline trimming cut 3 bases from V and 0 bases from J; bases unmatched to any gene: 5. The CDR3 extends over 15 amino acids. Germline CDR1 reads SGHDN; CDR2 reads FVKESK. CDR3 amino acids: CASSHPAGSSYEQYF. In DNA form, the CDR3 reads TGTGCCAGCAGCCATCCAGCGGGATCCTCCTACGAGCAGTACTTC.

This clone came up a few times. This chain links TRBV27 with TRBJ2-5, with D possibly matching TRBD2 (5 bases). V was trimmed by 3 bases and J by 2 bases, leaving 13 bases between them. This CDR3 is 15 amino acids long. Germline-derived CDR1 and CDR2 are MNHEY and SMNVEV (reference sequence). CDR3 sequence: CASSLRVGTQETQYF. Here the CDR3 DNA reads TGTGCCAGCAGTTTGCGGGTAGGCACTCAAGAGACCCAGTACTTC.

This chain uses TRBV30 with TRBJ2-1, with 12 bases identical to TRBD2. Germline assignment: CDR1 GTSNPN and CDR2 SVGIG (reference sequence). V dropped 3 bases and J dropped 10; count of bases not matched to a gene: 7. The CDR3 extends over 14 amino acids. The CDR3 loop is CAWRLAGGPGEQFF. The DNA of the CDR3 is TGTGCCTGGAGGCTAGCGGGAGGGCCGGGAGAGCAGTTCTTC.

The V gene is TRBV7-2, the J gene TRBJ2-1; D gene uncertain. V gave up 5 bases and J gave up 5 bases, with 10 bases separating them. The germline gives CDR1 SGHTA, CDR2 FQGNSA. There are 13 residues in the CDR3. The CDR3 coding sequence is TGTGCCAGCAGCATTGACGGAAACAATGAGCAGTTCTTC. This codes for CASSIDGNNEQFF.

V usage is TRBV29-1 and J usage is TRBJ2-7; tentatively, D is TRBD2 (5 bases). Germline CDR1 SQVTM, CDR2 ANQGSEA. Between the trimmed V and J ends, which lost 5 bases and 0 bases, there was a span of 17 bases. The CDR3 totals 15 residues. DNA for the CDR3: TGCAGCGTTACCCCCCACGGGGTGAGCTCCTACGAGCAGTACTTC. Translating gives CSVTPHGVSSYEQYF.

This clone showed up just a few times. This chain uses TRBV7-3 with TRBJ2-5; 9 bases are a match to TRBD1. Germline-derived CDR1 and CDR2 are SGHTA and FQGTGA. Trimming took 5 bases from V and 3 from J; bases not matched to a gene: 7. CDR3 size: 15 residues. The CDR3: CASSPGQGPEETQYF. The CDR3 DNA reads as TGTGCCAGCAGCCCCGGACAGGGGCCCGAAGAGACCCAGTACTTC.

The V call is TRBV29-1, the J call TRBJ1-2; TRBD1 agrees at 8 bases. This CDR3 comprises 14 residues. With V trimmed by 5 bases and J by 8 bases, 13 bases remained unmatched. Germline-derived CDR1 and CDR2 are SQVTM and ANQGSEA. The CDR3, as DNA: TGCAGCGTTTCGCGACAGGGGCTCTTGAGCGGCTACACCTTC. Protein sequence: CSVSRQGLLSGYTF.